Each of the 7 T cell receptor beta chains below was sequenced from the same sample in a study of T cell changes during pregnancy in multiple sclerosis. Profiling relied on immunoSEQ multiplex PCR, and the TCRdb table lists in-frame clones only, not all of them. The data hold 30,000 to 45,000 clones, with around 92% observed a single time. Material: PBMCs (not recorded whether the cells were cultured). These receptors originate from a female donor with multiple sclerosis, enrolled in a pregnancy study.

This chain joins TRBV6-5 and TRBJ2-7; TRBD1 matches at 11 bases. The germline V gene encodes CDR1 MNHEY and CDR2 SVGAGI. The CDR3 has 14 amino acids. J was trimmed by 5 bases and V by 6 bases; bases with no gene match: 6. The CDR3 bases are TGTGCCAGCAGGTTGGGACAGGGGGGAAACGAGCAGTACTTC. Translating it yields CASRLGQGGNEQYF.

This clone was detected once. The chain employs TRBV5-1 and TRBJ2-3; no clear D gene. Looked up from germline, CDR1 is SGHRS and CDR2 is YFSETQ. The CDR3 extends over 15 amino acids. The ends were cut back, 0 bases at V and 0 bases at J, with 8 bases in the middle. The CDR3 region is CASSLGDTSTDTQYF. The CDR3 bases are TGCGCCAGCAGCTTGGGTGACACCAGCACAGATACGCAGTATTTT.

V is TRBV18 and J is TRBJ2-1; D not resolved. Trimming removed 2 bases at V and 8 bases at J, with 10 bases between. CDR3 length: 13 amino acids. The germline V gene encodes CDR1 KGHSH and CDR2 LQKENI. CDR3 in DNA: TGTGCCAGCTCACCATCCTCTTGGGATGAGCAGTTCTTC. Protein product: CASSPSSWDEQFF.

The chain employs TRBV6-1 and TRBJ2-4; no firm D call. Germline assignment: CDR1 MNHNS and CDR2 SASEGT. The CDR3 is 15 amino acids. The V end was cut by 2 bases, the J end by 0 bases, with 8 bases between. CDR3 DNA: TGTGCCAGCAGTGAAAGGCTACTAGCCAAAAACATTCAGTACTTC. Its translation: CASSERLLAKNIQYF.

V and J are TRBV7-9 and TRBJ1-2, with 7 bases that match TRBD1. The CDR3 length is 13 residues. V trimming: 5 bases; J trimming: 4 bases; junction bases outside the gene matches: 4. CDR1 and CDR2 (germline): SEHNR, FQNEAQ (reference sequence). CDR3 loop: CASSDRDSYGYTF. In DNA form, the CDR3 reads TGTGCCAGCAGCGACCGGGACAGCTATGGCTACACCTTC.

The chain couples TRBV2 to TRBJ2-5; 7 bases are shared with TRBD2. The ends lost 1 base at V and 5 bases at J; junction bases unmatched: 4. The CDR3 sequence is 14 residues long. Germline V CDR1 and CDR2: SNHLY, FYNNEI. The CDR3 nucleotides are TGTGCCAGCAGTGAAGAAGCGGGATGGGAGACCCAGTACTTC. Translating it yields CASSEEAGWETQYF.

This clone was observed once. The V call is TRBV14, the J call TRBJ2-1; tentatively, D is TRBD2 (5 bases). Germline-derived CDR1 and CDR2 are SGHDN and FVKESK. Trimming shortened V by 4 bases and J by 8 bases, and 15 bases separated the two germline ends. The CDR3 runs 14 residues. In nucleotides, the CDR3 is TGTGCCAGCAGCCCCCTAGCAGGAGGCTATGAGCAGTTCTTC. Translating gives CASSPLAGGYEQFF.